One sample yielded the 6 T cell receptor beta chains listed below, sequenced in a study of T cell responses to AZD1222 COVID-19 vaccine. Profiling relied on immunoSEQ multiplex PCR, and the TCRdb table lists in-frame clones only, not all of them. The sample shows 95,000 to 150,000 clones, more than 80% of them seen only once. The material was peripheral blood, obtained 28 days after the second AZD1222 dose. The receptor set was obtained from an adult who received the AZD1222 COVID-19 vaccine.

CDR3: CASSFPLERQGVYEQYF. DNA of the CDR3: TGTGCCAGCAGTTTCCCCCTTGAACGACAGGGGGTCTACGAGCAGTACTTC. The genes are TRBV28 and TRBJ2-7, with TRBD1 matching 9 bases. CDR1 and CDR2 (germline): MDHEN, SYDVKM. The CDR3 contains 17 residues. V shed 3 bases, J shed 3 bases, and the junction held 12 bases outside the gene matches.

V gene TRBV4-2 combines with J gene TRBJ1-1, with D perhaps matching TRBD1 (6 bases). Germline V CDR1 and CDR2: LGHNA, YNFKEQ. V dropped 0 bases and J dropped 4 bases, with 12 bases sitting between them. CDR3 size: 15 residues. CDR3 sequence: CASSQETGTPTEAFF. DNA of the CDR3: TGTGCCAGCAGCCAAGAAACAGGGACCCCCACTGAAGCTTTCTTT.

The V and J genes are TRBV6-5 and TRBJ2-3; D is uncertain. The CDR3 spans 15 residues. Germline V gene sequence: CDR1 MNHEY, CDR2 SVGAGI. Trimming took 7 bases from V and 0 from J, leaving 14 bases between them. This CDR3 reads CASTSWGQSTDTQYF. CDR3 DNA sequence: TGTGCCAGCACGTCTTGGGGTCAGAGCACAGATACGCAGTATTTT.

The rearrangement uses TRBV28 and TRBJ2-1; D might be TRBD1 (6 bases). The germline V gene encodes CDR1 MDHEN and CDR2 SYDVKM. The V end was cut by 5 bases, the J end by 0 bases, with 11 bases between. The CDR3 contains 15 residues. CDR3 coding DNA: TGTGCCAGCAGTCCGGACAGTCGCTCCTACAATGAGCAGTTCTTC. It codes for CASSPDSRSYNEQFF.

The J gene is TRBJ1-5, the V gene TRBV28; 10 bases map to TRBD1. V was clipped by 5 bases and J by 5 bases; unmatched bases: 9. The CDR3 is 16 amino acids. The germline V gene encodes CDR1 MDHEN and CDR2 SYDVKM. CDR3 region: CASSTPDRGLDQPQHF. CDR3 DNA: TGTGCCAGCAGTACCCCCGACAGGGGGCTCGATCAGCCCCAGCATTTT.

The chain joins TRBV11-3 to TRBJ1-1; a possible D gene is TRBD1 (5 bases). The CDR3 is 13 amino acids. Germline V gene data show CDR1 as SGHNT and CDR2 as YENEEA. V was pared by 3 bases and J by 6 bases, with 11 bases between. The chain's CDR3 is CASSFTPRAEAFF. The CDR3 DNA is TGTGCCAGCAGCTTCACCCCCAGGGCTGAAGCTTTCTTT.